This T cell receptor (beta chain) was observed in a study of blood T cells in healthy people across ages. This clonotype appeared many times. The antigen is not known. Notes on the study in general: Reliance upon unsorted PBMCs precluded definitive naive versus antigen-experienced comparison.

Donors ranged from about 6 to 90 years old and were healthy Caucasians in Russia. The second PCR ran roughly 7 to 12 cycles with a sample-barcoded 5' primer and J-beta primers. TCRdb re-called the 5' RACE reads through MiXCR, storing one row per CDR3 protein. This table holds 1.5 million to 2 million distinct CDR3 sequences, roughly 30% found once. After removal of 3 bases from V and 5 bases from J, the junction contained 5 bases not matched to a gene. Per germline, CDR1 SGDLS and CDR2 YYNGEE. The CDR3 loop spans 14 amino acids. Sequencing was carried out using blood. V usage is TRBV9 and J usage is TRBJ2-5, with 9 bases that match TRBD1. The sequence was collected from a woman aged 25 to 45 in good health. The CDR3 sequence: CASSARTGEETQYF. The CDR3 bases are TGTGCCAGCAGCGCCCGGACAGGGGAGGAGACCCAGTACTTC. Using reference TRBV9 and TRBJ2-5 for the parts outside the CDR3, the full variable domain is DSGVTQTPKHLITATGQRVTLRCSPRSGDLSVYWYQQSLDQGLQFLIQYYNGEERAKGNILERFSAQQFPDLHSELNLSSLELGDSALYFCASSARTGEETQYFGPGTRLLVL.